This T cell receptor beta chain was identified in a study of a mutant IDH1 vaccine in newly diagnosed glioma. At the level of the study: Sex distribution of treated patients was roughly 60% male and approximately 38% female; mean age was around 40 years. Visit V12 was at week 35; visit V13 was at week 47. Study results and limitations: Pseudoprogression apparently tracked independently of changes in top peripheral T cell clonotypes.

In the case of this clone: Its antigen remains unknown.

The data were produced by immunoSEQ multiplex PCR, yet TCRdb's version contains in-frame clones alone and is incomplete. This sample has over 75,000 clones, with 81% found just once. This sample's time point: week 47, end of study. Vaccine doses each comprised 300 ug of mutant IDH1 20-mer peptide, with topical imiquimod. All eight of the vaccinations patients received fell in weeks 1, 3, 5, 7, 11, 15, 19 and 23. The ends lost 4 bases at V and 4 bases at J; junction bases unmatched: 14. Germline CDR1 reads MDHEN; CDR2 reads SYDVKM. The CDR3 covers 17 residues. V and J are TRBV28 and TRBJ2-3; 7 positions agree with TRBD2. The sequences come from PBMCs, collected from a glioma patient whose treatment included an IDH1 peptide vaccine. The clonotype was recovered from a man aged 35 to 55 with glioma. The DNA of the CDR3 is TGTGCCAGCAGTTGGGGCCTGGCGGGCGGGAGTGCAGATACGCAGTATTTT. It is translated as CASSWGLAGGSADTQYF.